The rows below give T cell receptor beta chains drawn from one sample of a study of control samples from healthy donors and cancer patients. Method: immunoSEQ multiplex PCR; TCRdb's copy keeps in-frame clones and lacks some. This table has 150,000 to 160,000 clones, approximately 96% appearing once. Sequences were obtained from blood. These receptors came from a middle-aged man in good health. CDR3s include the opening cysteine and the closing phenylalanine or tryptophan. Fields, in order: clone size, V gene, J gene, D gene, CDR3 DNA, CDR3 protein. A D gene is named only where the DNA matches it firmly. Size is omitted from some rows. Given values are once, few, many or a class for expanded clones.

-	TRBV5-1	TRBJ1-5	-	TGCGCCAGCAGCTTGGCCCCAGGGGCAGGGCAGCCCCAGCATTTT	CASSLAPGAGQPQHF
-	TRBV4-3	TRBJ1-2	-	TGCGCCAGCAGCCAATTTTCGGATGCTAACTATGGCTACACCTTC	CASSQFSDANYGYTF
-	TRBV5-1	TRBJ1-6	TRBD1	TGCGCCAGCAGTTACGAGGGGGACAGAAATTCACCCCTCCACTTT	CASSYEGDRNSPLHF
-	TRBV5-5	TRBJ1-5	-	TGTGCCAGCAGCTTGGGAGATTATAGCAATCAGCCCCAGCATTTT	CASSLGDYSNQPQHF
-	TRBV11-3	TRBJ2-1	-	TGTGCCAGCAGCCCGGACGGGAGAAATGAGCAGTTCTTC	CASSPDGRNEQFF
-	TRBV30	TRBJ1-3	-	TGTGCCTGGCGCAGTTCGGGAAACACCATATATTTT	CAWRSSGNTIYF
-	TRBV15	TRBJ2-1	-	TGTGCCACCAGGGGAACAGGGACCCGTATGCCCCGGTACAATGAGCAGTTCTTC	CATRGTGTRMPRYNEQFF
-	TRBV18	TRBJ2-7	-	TGTGCCAGCTCACCTTGGGGCCCCCCCTACGAGCAGTACTTC	CASSPWGPPYEQYF
-	TRBV6-4	TRBJ1-4	TRBD1	TGTGCCAGCAGTGCCTCAGGGGGCGATAACGAAAAACTGTTTTTT	CASSASGGDNEKLFF
few	TRBV9	TRBJ1-4	TRBD1	TGTGCCAGCAGCGTAGAGGGACAGCTTAATGAAAAACTGTTTTTT	CASSVEGQLNEKLFF
-	TRBV15	TRBJ2-7	TRBD2	TGTGCCACCAGCAAACTAGCGGGGGACTCCTACGAGCAGTACTTC	CATSKLAGDSYEQYF
-	TRBV2	TRBJ2-1	-	TGTGCCAGCAGTACCTATGAGCAGTTCTTC	CASSTYEQFF
once	TRBV7-8	TRBJ1-2	-	TGTGCCAGCAGCTTCCGGGGGGCTCAGGGCTACACCTTC	CASSFRGAQGYTF
-	TRBV7-3	TRBJ2-5	TRBD1	TGTGCCAGCAGCCGGACAGGGGGCAAAGAGACCCAGTACTTC	CASSRTGGKETQYF
-	TRBV6-5	TRBJ1-1	TRBD1	TGTGCCAGCGGGACAGGTACAATGAACACTGAAGCTTTCTTT	CASGTGTMNTEAFF
-	TRBV19	TRBJ1-4	TRBD1	TGTGCCAGTAGTTCCTCAGGGGGCCGGAATGAAAAACTGTTTTTT	CASSSSGGRNEKLFF